This TCR beta chain was documented in a study of vaccination and CD4 T cells after COVID-19. Treatment in this sample: approximately 10-day PBMC culture with coronavirus spike peptide pools or control peptides (ViraFEST assay). Researchers collected the unexposed donor's CD4+ T cells before the COVID-19 pandemic (2011-2018). With peptide pools, ViraFEST first expanded antigen-specific T cells and afterwards sequenced their TCRs. The V and J ends lost 5 bases and 1 base respectively, with 11 bases between them. The germline gives CDR1 SGHTA, CDR2 FQGNSA. CDR3 length: 14 amino acids. The Oncomine TCR Beta short-read assay was applied to DNA of cultured CD4+ T cells. It was from cultured CD4+ T cells that genomic DNA was extracted. TCRdb reanalysed the PCR reads using MiXCR and keeps one entry per CDR3 protein. The data hold around 6,100 distinct CDR3 sequences, with roughly 44% observed a single time.

To note about this clonotype: As yet, its antigen is unknown.

The sequenced sample was CD4+ T cells from blood, cultured in vitro. This TCR was recovered from a human donor in good health. The rearrangement links TRBV7-2 to TRBJ2-5, with D possibly matching TRBD2 (6 bases). CDR3 protein: CASSPWTTQETQYF. CDR3 nucleotide sequence: TGTGCCAGCAGCCCTTGGACTACCCAAGAGACCCAGTACTTC.